This TCR beta chain was identified in a study of T cell repertoires in cytomegalovirus infection. Looking at the study overall: The authors used CMV epitopes that were HLA-C-restricted (recently identified) and HLA-B-restricted (well studied). Indications of both CMV infection and matching HLA type were provided by public TCR beta signatures.

TCRdb used MiXCR to reprocess the reads, holding one entry per CDR3 protein. The sample records fewer than 1,000,000 distinct CDR3 sequences, approximately 31% being singletons. This clonotype has only a few counts. The antigen is unknown. The CDR3 has 13 residues. V was clipped by 4 bases and J by 6 bases; unmatched bases: 4. Germline CDR1 is SGHDT and CDR2 is YYEEEE. Study-wide findings and caveats: HLA-C-restricted CMV-specific TCR beta clonotypes prevailed in the ex vivo response.

This clonotype was obtained from a human donor in good health (CMV status not recorded). Some clones in this sample may be carry-over from other donors' samples. The chain is built from TRBV5-6 and TRBJ1-5, with 7 bases aligning to TRBD1. This sample comprised cultured CD8+ T cells from PBMCs, obtained from culture after CMV antigen stimulation. The CDR3 sequence is CASSPGGFQPQHF. Here the CDR3 DNA reads TGTGCCAGCAGCCCAGGGGGATTTCAGCCCCAGCATTTT.